Listed below are T cell receptor beta chains from one sample, sequenced in a study of blood T cell repertoires in COVID-19. Measured with immunoSEQ multiplex PCR; TCRdb has only the in-frame clones, and not every one. The repertoire holds roughly 190,000 clones, with approximately 84% as singletons. Specimen: peripheral blood. The receptors were sampled from a human donor with acute or convalescent COVID-19. The donor label of this sample is uncertain. The CDR3 runs from the conserved cysteine through the conserved F or W. D genes are given only for firm matches. Rows give clone size only sometimes, using once, few, many, or a class for an expanded clone.

TRBJ2-1 - TRBV30 TRBD2 TGTGCCTGGAGTGCGGGGGGGCCCGCCAATGAGCAGTTCTTC CAWSAGGPANEQFF
TRBJ1-2 - TRBV11-1 TRBD1 TGTGCCAGCAGCCCCGGACAGGGGGCCTTTGGCTACACCTTC CASSPGQGAFGYTF
TRBJ2-6 once TRBV7-3 - TGTGCCAGCGGGGCGAGCTCTGGGGCCAACGTCCTGACTTTC CASGASSGANVLTF
TRBJ2-5 - TRBV6-2/TRBV6-3 TRBD1 TGTGCCAGCAGTTACCTGGACAGGGGGCCGGAGACCCAGTACTTC CASSYLDRGPETQYF
TRBJ2-2 - TRBV6-4 TRBD1 TGTGCCAGCAGGCCAGGACAGGATACCGGGGAGCTGTTTTTT CASRPGQDTGELFF
TRBJ1-2 once TRBV19 TRBD1 TGTGCCAGTAGTCGGGGGACAGGGGTATCGGACTATGGCTACACCTTC CASSRGTGVSDYGYTF
TRBJ2-5 - TRBV18 TRBD2 TGTGCCAGCTCACAACTTAGGACTAGCGGGAAAGAGACCCAGTACTTC CASSQLRTSGKETQYF
TRBJ1-6 few TRBV28 - TGTGCCAGCAGTGCCCCCGAAGGGAGCGCGCGAACGGACTATAATTCACCCCTCCACTTT CASSAPEGSARTDYNSPLHF
TRBJ2-3 few TRBV5-1 - TGCGCCAGCAGCTTGGCCGGGGGAAGCACAGATACGCAGTATTTT CASSLAGGSTDTQYF
TRBJ1-1 - TRBV19 - TGTGCCAGCGCACCCTTAGCAGACAGGAACACTGAAGCTTTCTTT CASAPLADRNTEAFF